What follows is one TCR beta chain and its context. Its antigen is still unknown. Sequencing was performed with immunoSEQ multiplex PCR; in TCRdb, only in-frame clones are kept and a portion is missing. The table lists some 28,000 clones, 85% to 95% of them singletons, with around 0.82% in the top ten. Regulatory T cells were sorted from blood as CD4+ CD25-high CD127-low cells. The CDR3 runs to 16 residues. Germline V CDR1 and CDR2: KGHSH, LQKENI. Trimming removed 0 bases at V and 4 bases at J, with 15 bases between. These data come from a study of regulatory and conventional T cells in RAG deficiency. General study points: Compared with controls, unique Treg TCR beta sequences dropped about 97-fold in Omenn syndrome and CID/AS. In Omenn syndrome, Treg and Tconv repertoires overlapped >75%.

These data were likewise used in another study, on regulatory T cells. Per that study: The PCR used 52 TRBV and 13 TRBJ primers. Patient repertoires had restricted TRB V-J pairs and skewed V and J usage, most in Tregs.

This TCR came from a human donor in good health. Sequenced: Tregs sorted from blood. V usage is TRBV18 and J usage is TRBJ1-1, with a tentative D call TRBD1 (5 bases). CDR3 amino acids: CASSPPSRVGGTEAFF. In nucleotides, the CDR3 is TGTGCCAGCTCACCACCCTCTCGGGTGGGGGGCACTGAAGCTTTCTTT.